This T cell receptor beta chain emerged from a study of shared clonotypes between healthy human individuals. Sequencing was performed with immunoSEQ multiplex PCR; in TCRdb, only in-frame clones are kept and a portion is missing. The sample includes millions of clones, about 95% seen only once; the top ten take 1% to 1.3%. CD45RO-negative CD8 cells positively selected for CCR7 made up the naive population, which excluded terminally differentiated effector memory CD45RA+ cells. Looked up from germline, CDR1 is MNHEY and CDR2 is SMNVEV (reference sequence). V dropped 0 bases and J dropped 4 bases, with 7 bases sitting between them. The CDR3 runs 13 residues.

This sequence was found in a man between 18 and 35 years old in good health. The specimen was naive CD8+ T cells sorted from blood. The rearrangement uses TRBV27 and TRBJ2-7; no clear D gene. The CDR3 DNA reads as TGTGCCAGCAGTTTATCCTGGGATTACGAGCAGTACTTC. This gives the protein CASSLSWDYEQYF.